Listed below are T cell receptor beta chains from one sample, sequenced in a study of T cell responses to AZD1222 COVID-19 vaccine. Sequencing was performed with immunoSEQ multiplex PCR; in TCRdb, only in-frame clones are kept and a portion is missing. The sample contains 120,000 or so clones, about 92% of which appear only once. The sample consisted of peripheral blood, taken 28 days after the second AZD1222 dose. These receptors originate from an adult who received the AZD1222 COVID-19 vaccine. CDR3s include the opening cysteine and the closing phenylalanine or tryptophan. Each record gives: V gene, D gene, J gene, clone size, CDR3 DNA, CDR3 protein. A D gene is named only where the DNA matches it firmly. Size is stated for part of the rows, as once, few or many counts, or as a class when the clone is expanded.

V: TRBV6-2/TRBV6-3; D: .; J: TRBJ1-1; size: .; DNA: TGTGCCAGCAGCCCTACGACCCGGCGGAACACTGAAGCTTTCTTT; CDR3: CASSPTTRRNTEAFF
V: TRBV19; D: TRBD1; J: TRBJ1-1; size: .; DNA: TGTGCCAGTAGACCGAAGGGGGCGACGAACACTGAAGCTTTCTTT; CDR3: CASRPKGATNTEAFF
V: TRBV4-1; D: .; J: TRBJ1-1; size: .; DNA: TGCGCCAGCAGCCAAGATAGGCGGAACACTGAAGCTTTCTTT; CDR3: CASSQDRRNTEAFF
V: TRBV11-2; D: TRBD1; J: TRBJ2-1; size: .; DNA: TGTGCCAGCGTACGGACAGGGGACAATGAGCAGTTCTTC; CDR3: CASVRTGDNEQFF
V: TRBV27; D: .; J: TRBJ1-6; size: .; DNA: TGTGCCATTTCGAAAGGACGGGATAATTCACCCCTCCACTTT; CDR3: CAISKGRDNSPLHF
V: TRBV12-5; D: .; J: TRBJ1-1; size: few; DNA: TGTGCTAGTGGTTTGGTTCCCAGGGGTGAAGCTTTCTTT; CDR3: CASGLVPRGEAFF
V: TRBV5-1; D: TRBD2; J: TRBJ2-3; size: .; DNA: TGCGCCAGCAGCTTGGAGACTAGCGGGAGTTCGGGCACAGATACGCAGTATTTT; CDR3: CASSLETSGSSGTDTQYF
V: TRBV19; D: .; J: TRBJ2-3; size: .; DNA: TGTGCCAGTAGTATAGAAAGGACAACCAGGACGCAGTATTTT; CDR3: CASSIERTTRTQYF
V: TRBV4-1; D: TRBD1; J: TRBJ1-1; size: .; DNA: TGCGCCAGCAGCCACCCCCGGGACAGAGGATTCAACACTGAAGCTTTCTTT; CDR3: CASSHPRDRGFNTEAFF
V: TRBV4-3; D: .; J: TRBJ1-5; size: .; DNA: TGCGCCAGCAGCCAAGTTCTACAGACAAACCTGAATCAGCCCCAGCATTTT; CDR3: CASSQVLQTNLNQPQHF
V: TRBV18; D: TRBD1; J: TRBJ2-2; size: .; DNA: TGTGCCAGCTCACCATCGACGGGACAGCTGAACACCGGGGAGCTGTTTTTT; CDR3: CASSPSTGQLNTGELFF
V: TRBV2; D: TRBD2; J: TRBJ2-1; size: .; DNA: TGTGCCAGCAGTGGTAGCGGGAGCTCCTACAATGAGCAGTTCTTC; CDR3: CASSGSGSSYNEQFF
V: TRBV3-1/TRBV3-2; D: TRBD1; J: TRBJ1-5; size: .; DNA: TGTGCCAGCAGCCAAGCACAGGGGGTCAATCAGCCCCAGCATTTT; CDR3: CASSQAQGVNQPQHF
V: TRBV28; D: .; J: TRBJ1-6; size: .; DNA: TGTGCCAGCAGTTTTCCGAAAAAAGGCTTAGAGATTTATAATTCACCCCTCCACTTT; CDR3: CASSFPKKGLEIYNSPLHF
V: TRBV7-2; D: .; J: TRBJ2-7; size: .; DNA: TGTGCCAGCAGCTTAGACCTCCGGAAAATCCCCTACGAGCAGTACTTC; CDR3: CASSLDLRKIPYEQYF
V: TRBV7-2; D: TRBD2; J: TRBJ2-3; size: .; DNA: TGTGCCAGCAGCCGGAGCGGGGGCCACACAGATACGCAGTATTTT; CDR3: CASSRSGGHTDTQYF
V: TRBV18; D: TRBD1; J: TRBJ1-1; size: .; DNA: TGTGCCAGCTCCCTCAAGACAGGGCGGGCTGAAGCTTTCTTT; CDR3: CASSLKTGRAEAFF
V: TRBV6-2/TRBV6-3; D: .; J: TRBJ2-2; size: .; DNA: TGTGCCAGCAGTTCTCCCGGGACCACCGGGGAGCTGTTTTTT; CDR3: CASSSPGTTGELFF
V: TRBV12-5; D: TRBD2; J: TRBJ2-2; size: .; DNA: TGTGCTAGTGGTTTGGTACTAAGCGGGAGAGGTACCGGGGAGCTGTTTTTT; CDR3: CASGLVLSGRGTGELFF
V: TRBV5-6; D: .; J: TRBJ1-3; size: .; DNA: TGTGCCAGCAGTTCCAGGACTGGAAACACCATATATTTT; CDR3: CASSSRTGNTIYF
V: TRBV7-9; D: .; J: TRBJ1-5; size: once; DNA: TGTGCCAGCCCAGAAACGAGACATAAGGCTAGCAATCAGCCCCAGCATTTT; CDR3: CASPETRHKASNQPQHF
V: TRBV18; D: .; J: TRBJ1-1; size: .; DNA: TGTGCCAGCTCACCATTCGGGAAAAAGTCCCAAACTGAAGCTTTCTTT; CDR3: CASSPFGKKSQTEAFF
V: TRBV12-3/TRBV12-4; D: .; J: TRBJ1-2; size: .; DNA: TGTGCCAGCAGTTTAGGGGATAATGGCTACACCTTC; CDR3: CASSLGDNGYTF
V: TRBV19; D: TRBD1; J: TRBJ1-1; size: .; DNA: TGTGCCAGTAGTGGAACGCAGGGGGGGACTGAAGCTTTCTTT; CDR3: CASSGTQGGTEAFF
V: TRBV7-9; D: .; J: TRBJ2-2; size: .; DNA: TGTGCCAGCAGTCGTGGCACCGGGGAGCTGTTTTTT; CDR3: CASSRGTGELFF
V: TRBV30; D: TRBD1; J: TRBJ1-2; size: .; DNA: TGTGCCTGGAGTGCCCTCAAACAGGGGGGCTATGGCTACACCTTC; CDR3: CAWSALKQGGYGYTF
V: TRBV29-1; D: .; J: TRBJ2-3; size: .; DNA: TGCAGCGTTGCCCAGAGCACAGATACGCAGTATTTT; CDR3: CSVAQSTDTQYF
V: TRBV12-3/TRBV12-4; D: .; J: TRBJ2-2; size: .; DNA: TGTGCCAGCAGTTTAGTGGGAACCGGGGAGCTGTTTTTT; CDR3: CASSLVGTGELFF
V: TRBV7-6; D: .; J: TRBJ2-3; size: .; DNA: TGTGCCAGCAGCTTGGGGGTAGCGGGCACAGATACGCAGTATTTT; CDR3: CASSLGVAGTDTQYF
V: TRBV7-9; D: .; J: TRBJ2-7; size: .; DNA: TGTGCCAGCAGCTTTTTACAGGGACACGGCTACGAGCAGTACTTC; CDR3: CASSFLQGHGYEQYF
V: TRBV7-2; D: .; J: TRBJ1-3; size: .; DNA: TGTGCCAGTACGGGGTACGGCTCTGGAAACACCATATATTTT; CDR3: CASTGYGSGNTIYF